This T cell receptor beta chain was sequenced during a study of high-grade serous ovarian cancer treatment subgroups. Study summary: On average, around 15,000 reads and 6,000 to 8,000 unique TCR beta rearrangements were obtained per sample.

CDR3 length: 15 residues. Losses at the gene ends were 4 bases for V and 4 bases for J; bases not matched to a gene: 9. In germline, CDR1 is SGHVS, CDR2 FQNEAQ. General observations from the study: Same-patient tumor repertoires overlapped at roughly 0.095 to 0.8; different patients barely overlapped. Bulk tumor TCR sequencing gave no spatial information. The analyses considered CDR3 and ignored CDR1 and CDR2.

Tumor tissue was taken before any definitive surgery or chemotherapy was given. Sequenced by immunoSEQ multiplex PCR; TCRdb stores in-frame clones only, minus some. The sample consists of 7,000 to 10,000 clones, 70% to 80% of them appearing once. With regard to this clone: The antigen is undetermined.

This receptor was taken from a human donor with high-grade serous ovarian cancer. The V call is TRBV7-8, the J call TRBJ1-2, with 7 bases identical to TRBD1. The specimen was tumor tissue. CDR3 nucleotide sequence: TGTGCCAGCAGCTCCACAGGGGTCCCCCTCTATGGCTACACCTTC. Its translation: CASSSTGVPLYGYTF.